The 28 T cell receptor beta chains below come from one sample, sequenced in a study of cytomegalovirus exposure and HLA in healthy donors. PCR primers comprised 60 Vbeta and 13 Jbeta primers. Here immunoSEQ multiplex PCR was the method, and the copy in TCRdb shows in-frame clones only, minus some. The data contain about 94,000 clones, 75% to 80% of them singletons. The sample consisted of PBMCs. The receptors were sampled from a woman aged 35 to 49 in good health and CMV-seronegative.

This clone was seen only a few times. The V gene is TRBV4-3, the J gene TRBJ1-1; TRBD1 agrees at 7 bases. With V trimmed by 2 bases and J by 0 bases, 6 bases remained unmatched. Germline V gene data show CDR1 as LGHNA and CDR2 as YSLEER. The CDR3 extends over 16 amino acids. Here the CDR3 reads CASSQRLGTVNTEAFF. DNA of the CDR3: TGCGCCAGCAGCCAACGCCTAGGGACAGTGAACACTGAAGCTTTCTTT.

The chain employs TRBV5-6 and TRBJ2-7, with 10 bases that match TRBD1. Germline CDR1 and CDR2: SGHDT and YYEEEE. CDR3 size: 15 residues. With V trimmed by 4 bases and J by 2 bases, 6 bases remained unmatched. The CDR3 coding sequence is TGTGCCAGCAGCCCCTCCGGGACAGGGGCCTACGAGCAGTACTTC. Translated, it gives CASSPSGTGAYEQYF.

This sequence joins TRBV2 and TRBJ1-1; D is unclear. The V and J ends lost 4 bases and 11 bases respectively, with 17 bases between them. CDR1 SNHLY and CDR2 FYNNEI come from the germline V gene. This CDR3 is 13 amino acids long. The CDR3 DNA follows: TGTGCCAGCAGTGGGGAGCAATCCCAAGCCGCTTTCTTT. Encoded protein: CASSGEQSQAAFF. The full variable domain, in which reference TRBV2 and TRBJ1-1 provide the parts outside the CDR3, is EPEVTQTPSHQVTQMGQEVILRCVPISNHLYFYWYRQILGQKVEFLVSFYNNEISEKSEIFDDQFSVERPDGSNFTLKIRSTKLEDSAMYFCASSGEQSQAAFFGQGTRLTVV.

The J gene is TRBJ2-4, the V gene TRBV10-3, with 7 bases matching TRBD2. Unmatched junction bases numbered 9, after V lost 0 bases and J lost 1 base. The germline V gene has CDR1 ENHRY and CDR2 SYGVKD. This CDR3 has 18 residues. CDR3 sequence: CAISESGGGGFAKNIQYF. The CDR3 DNA reads as TGTGCCATCAGTGAGTCAGGCGGCGGGGGATTTGCCAAAAACATTCAGTACTTC.

The genes are TRBV11-3 and TRBJ2-7, with 11 bases aligning to TRBD1. The CDR3 runs to 14 residues. CDR1 and CDR2 from the germline V gene are SGHNT and YENEEA. With 5 bases clipped from V and 6 bases from J, the junction kept 6 bases outside the gene matches. CDR3 loop: CASSPRTGGGEQYF. The CDR3 DNA sequence: TGTGCCAGCAGCCCACGGACAGGGGGCGGCGAGCAGTACTTC.

The CDR3 sequence is CASSVTRTGREAFF. The CDR3 DNA is TGTGCCAGCAGCGTCACTAGGACAGGGCGGGAAGCTTTCTTT. The chain employs TRBV7-8 and TRBJ1-1; 8 nucleotides agree with TRBD1. The germline CDR1 and CDR2 sequences are SGHVS and FQNEAQ. J lost 8 bases, V lost 5 bases, and 10 bases had no gene match. The CDR3 consists of 14 residues.

V usage is TRBV5-4 and J usage is TRBJ2-1, with D possibly TRBD2 on 5 matching bases. CDR1 is SGHNT, CDR2 YYREEE, per germline (reference sequence). V was clipped by 4 bases and J by 2 bases, with 16 bases between them. The CDR3 length is 16 residues. The CDR3 sequence is CASSRGRGTAYNEQFF. DNA of the CDR3: TGTGCCAGCAGCCGAGGGCGTGGTACAGCCTACAATGAGCAGTTCTTC.

This chain uses TRBV2 with TRBJ2-5, with 9 bases fitting TRBD1. The J call may be mistaken, given a closer DNA end match to TRBJ2-7. The CDR3 spans 15 residues. CDR1 is SNHLY, CDR2 FYNNEI, per germline. The CDR3 DNA reads as TGTGCCAGCAGACACAGGGGGCGCCTGAGCGACGAGCAGTACTTC. Its translation is CASRHRGRLSDEQYF.

This clone showed up just a few times. The chain couples TRBV5-4 to TRBJ1-2; 7 bases match TRBD1. This CDR3 has 13 residues. Germline V CDR1 and CDR2: SGHNT, YYREEE (reference sequence). The ends lost 4 bases at V and 6 bases at J; junction bases unmatched: 6. CDR3 DNA: TGTGCCAGCAGCGACGGGACAGCAGATGGCTACACCTTC. This encodes CASSDGTADGYTF. Complete variable domain (other parts from reference TRBV5-4 and TRBJ1-2): ETGVTQSPTHLIKTRGQQVTLRCSSQSGHNTVSWYQQALGQGPQFIFQYYREEENGRGNFPPRFSGLQFPNYSSELNVNALELDDSALYLCASSDGTADGYTFGSGTRLTVV.

Note on this clone: Sequence at one end of the junction differs from germline and may be a read error. The chain has TRBV29-1 and TRBJ1-2; the match to TRBD1 covers 11 bases. The CDR3 is 13 amino acids. Germline-derived CDR1 and CDR2 are SQVTM and ANQGSEA. The CDR3 reads CSVGQGVDYGYPF. In nucleotides, the CDR3 is TGCAGCGTGGGACAGGGGGTTGACTATGGCTACCCCTTC. Supplemented by reference TRBV29-1 and TRBJ1-2, the full variable domain reads SAVISQKPSRDICQRGTSLTIQCQVDSQVTMMFWYRQQPGQSLTLIATANQGSEATYESGFVIDKFPISRPNLTFSTLTVSNMSPEDSSIYLCSVGQGVDYGYPFGSGTRLTVV.

With respect to this clone: One end of the junction varies from germline; a read error may be responsible. The rearrangement joins TRBV6-1 to TRBJ1-5, with 9 bases lining up with TRBD1. The CDR3 consists of 12 residues. Germline V gives CDR1 MNHNS, CDR2 SASEGT. The DNA of the CDR3 is TGTGCCGGCAGACAGGGGGGCCAGCCCCAGCATTTT. Amino acids: CAGRQGGQPQHF.

V and J are TRBV7-2 and TRBJ2-3; TRBD2 matches at 8 bases. Germline loops: CDR1 SGHTA, CDR2 FQGNSA. CDR3 size: 15 residues. The V and J ends lost 1 base and 6 bases, in that order; junction bases with no gene match: 6. The CDR3 DNA sequence: TGTGCCAGCAGCTTAGTGGCGGGAGGAACGGATACGCAGTATTTT. Translation gives CASSLVAGGTDTQYF.

The chain recombines TRBV11-2 with TRBJ2-3, with D possibly being TRBD2 (6 bases). This CDR3 spans 12 amino acids. The V gene lost 8 bases and the J gene lost 9 bases, with 15 bases spanning the gap. CDR1 is SGHAT, CDR2 FQNNGV, per germline. CDR3 sequence (DNA): TGTGCCAGCCGCGGGGAGACGGACACGCAGTATTTT. It codes for CASRGETDTQYF.

The chain recombines TRBV23-1 with TRBJ1-5, with D possibly matching TRBD1 (5 bases). TRBV23-1 is recorded as an ORF, its role being uncertain. This CDR3 is built from 16 residues. Trimming shortened V by 4 bases and J by 0 bases, and 13 bases separated the two germline ends. CDR3 loop: CASSPQGPPSNQPQHF. CDR3 nucleotides: TGCGCCAGCAGTCCCCAGGGTCCCCCTAGCAATCAGCCCCAGCATTTT.

In this sample, this clone turned up a few times. The chain has TRBV6-5 and TRBJ2-7, with D tentatively TRBD2 (6 bases). Germline values: CDR1 MNHEY, CDR2 SVGAGI. V shed 0 bases and J shed 3 bases, with 15 bases lying between them. This CDR3 spans 16 amino acids. CDR3 sequence reads: CASSYSQGLKIYEQYF. In DNA, the CDR3 is TGTGCCAGCAGTTACTCCCAGGGACTGAAGATCTACGAGCAGTACTTC.

The gene calls are TRBV7-2 and TRBJ2-7; 10 bases match TRBD2. In germline, CDR1 is SGHTA, CDR2 FQGNSA. This CDR3 is 17 amino acids long. The V and J ends lost 4 bases and 4 bases, in that order; junction bases with no gene match: 13. This chain's CDR3 is CASSSAGAGLAFYEQYF. CDR3 nucleotide sequence: TGTGCCAGCAGCTCAGCGGGGGCGGGACTAGCGTTTTACGAGCAGTACTTC.

CDR3 in amino acids: CAISEKPNTEAFF. The CDR3 nucleotides are TGTGCCATCAGTGAGAAGCCGAACACTGAAGCTTTCTTT. This chain connects TRBV10-3 to TRBJ1-1, with no clear D. In germline, CDR1 is ENHRY, CDR2 SYGVKD. The CDR3 runs 13 residues. V gave up 2 bases and J gave up 1 base, with 5 bases separating them.

CDR3 region: CASSPRQGLRISGANVLTF. The CDR3 nucleotides read TGTGCCAGCAGCCCCAGACAGGGGCTCAGGATCTCTGGGGCCAACGTCCTGACTTTC. This chain joins TRBV5-6 and TRBJ2-6; 8 bases are shared with TRBD1. The V gene's germline CDR1 is SGHDT and CDR2 YYEEEE. The CDR3 length is 19 residues. V lost 4 bases to trimming and J lost 0 bases; unmatched junction nucleotides: 12.

The chain joins TRBV29-1 to TRBJ2-7; D remains unclear. V gave up 0 bases and J gave up 1 base, with 4 bases separating them. This CDR3 is 12 amino acids long. Germline V gene data show CDR1 as SQVTM and CDR2 as ANQGSEA. The CDR3 spells CSVEDLSYEQYF. CDR3 bases: TGCAGCGTTGAAGACCTTTCCTACGAGCAGTACTTC.

The chain has TRBV5-6 and TRBJ2-7; tentatively, D is TRBD1 (5 bases). Germline V gene lookup returns CDR1 SGHDT and CDR2 YYEEEE. The CDR3 sequence is 12 residues long. V gave up 3 bases and J gave up 6 bases, with 10 bases separating them. CDR3 in amino acids: CASSSRRGEQYF. CDR3 bases: TGTGCCAGCAGCTCCCGTAGGGGCGAGCAGTACTTC.

The chain combines TRBV9 with TRBJ2-2; TRBD2 agrees at 12 bases. J lost 1 base, V lost 2 bases, and 3 bases had no gene match. This CDR3 is built from 17 residues. Germline-derived CDR1 and CDR2 are SGDLS and YYNGEE. The CDR3 sequence is CASSVGTSGRNTGELFF. CDR3 in DNA: TGTGCCAGCAGCGTGGGGACTAGCGGGCGGAACACCGGGGAGCTGTTTTTT.

To note about this clone: The identical CDR3 is also encoded by other nucleotide sequences in the sample. The CDR3 nucleotides are TGCGCCAGCAGCTTGGTGGCTGCAACTAATGAAAAACTGTTTTTT. Amino acids: CASSLVAATNEKLFF. The rearrangement links TRBV5-1 to TRBJ1-4, with D unclear. Trimming stripped 0 bases from V and 0 bases from J, with 6 bases between. Germline-derived CDR1 and CDR2 are SGHRS and YFSETQ. The CDR3 loop spans 15 amino acids.

J is TRBJ2-1 and V is TRBV7-3, with 8 bases identical to TRBD2. The CDR3 consists of 15 residues. V lost 1 base to trimming and J lost 7 bases; unmatched junction nucleotides: 6. Germline loops: CDR1 SGHTA, CDR2 FQGTGA. In nucleotides, the CDR3 is TGTGCCAGCAGCTTAAGCGGGGGGCCACAAAATGAGCAGTTCTTC. Translating it yields CASSLSGGPQNEQFF.

The chain employs TRBV19 and TRBJ1-5; 7 bases agree with TRBD1. Per the germline V gene, CDR1 is LNHDA and CDR2 is SQIVND (reference sequence). The V segment lost 8 bases and the J segment 0 bases; nucleotides outside the gene matches: 10. There are 16 residues in the CDR3. CDR3 sequence: CASHTGTVNSNQPQHF. CDR3 in DNA: TGTGCCAGTCATACCGGGACAGTAAATAGCAATCAGCCCCAGCATTTT.

The rearrangement links TRBV7-8 to TRBJ1-2; D perhaps matches TRBD1 (5 bases). Per germline, CDR1 SGHVS and CDR2 FQNEAQ. CDR3 size: 16 residues. Between the trimmed V and J ends, which lost 0 bases and 4 bases, there was a span of 15 bases. This CDR3 reads CASSLAILDSAYGYTF. DNA for the CDR3: TGTGCCAGCAGCTTAGCCATCCTTGACAGCGCCTATGGCTACACCTTC.

This sequence joins TRBV10-3 and TRBJ1-2; D unclear. Between the trimmed V and J ends, which lost 0 bases and 2 bases, there was a span of 13 bases. CDR1 and CDR2 (germline): ENHRY, SYGVKD. There are 16 residues in the CDR3. Here the CDR3 DNA reads TGTGCCATCAGTGAGTCGAATCTAGGAAGCAACTATGGCTACACCTTC. This sequence encodes CAISESNLGSNYGYTF.

The gene calls are TRBV10-2 and TRBJ2-3; tentative D call: TRBD1 (5 bases). Trimming took off 0 bases at V and 2 bases at J, with 9 bases between the two ends. CDR3 length equals 15 residues. Germline V gene sequence: CDR1 WSHSY, CDR2 SAAADI. The CDR3 reads CASSESTGVTDTQYF. For the CDR3, the DNA is TGCGCCAGCAGTGAGTCCACAGGAGTCACAGATACGCAGTATTTT.

J is TRBJ2-1 and V is TRBV6-5; 7 positions agree with TRBD1. The ends lost 2 bases at V and 8 bases at J; junction bases unmatched: 9. Germline V gives CDR1 MNHEY, CDR2 SVGAGI. There are 15 residues in the CDR3. DNA for the CDR3: TGTGCCAGCAGTTACACCGACAGACAGGGAGATGAGCAGTTCTTC. Protein sequence: CASSYTDRQGDEQFF.